This TCR beta chain was sequenced in a study of blood T cell repertoires in COVID-19 (dated by TCRdb to 2018 to 2021). For context, the study as a whole: The collaborator samples originated in the United States, Italy and Spain and spanned the acute and convalescent phases of COVID-19. The prospective study material was composed of cDNA or gDNA derived from T cells, B-cell-depleted T cells, or PBMCs. The dataset comprised deeply sampled blood TCRbeta repertoires from subjects exposed to, actively infected with, or recovered from COVID-19. A freely available public database, intended as a resource for researchers studying the immune response to SARS-CoV-2, is where the repertoires were released. Samples came from the ongoing ImmuneRACE study (first 160 participants) plus 1,254 subjects from 6 global collaborators. Nearly every sample came with metadata listing a de-identified subject ID, COVID-19 status, age in years and sex. Where HLA class I and class II types were available, the types were taken from metadata supplied by the sample provider, not from assay-based typing. General findings and caveats noted by the study authors: Clinical and demographic metadata were provided uncurated, with the amount varying by source and participant.

With respect to this clone: What antigen it recognizes has not been identified. No clone much larger than this one lies a single base away; base qualities are absent.

TCRbeta CDR3 regions were amplified from genomic DNA using the immunoSEQ Assay, a bias-controlled multiplex PCR. Concerning the study's data processing: Nucleated cell counts per sample were estimated from amplification of reference gene primers within the assay. Sequence reads were collapsed and filtered to measure the absolute abundance of every unique TCRbeta CDR3 rearrangement. For each sample, productive Simpson clonality was calculated by taking the square root of Simpson's diversity index across productive rearrangements. TCRdb obtained this table from immuneACCESS and retained in-frame rearrangements with V and J assigned. These tables miss some clones; where compared with another copy, unresolved V genes account for less than half of the shortfall, and the remainder is unexplained. Clonal size and the V and J genes are those of that table, whereas D and trimming came from the DNA. The sample has about 380,000 clones on record, around 90% of them singletons. The ten largest clones add up to 5% to 8.5% of the sample.

Whole blood was collected in K2EDTA tubes by collaborating institutions according to the institutions' own protocols. Collaborator samples were shipped for TCRbeta analysis as frozen whole blood, isolated PBMCs, or DNA extracted from either sample type. Sequenced material: peripheral blood. This TCR was recovered from a man between 18 and 35 years old with active or convalescent COVID-19.

CDR3 region: CASSQVAGRKSPLHF. Here is the DNA: TGTGCCAGCAGCCAAGTGGCGGGGCGAAAATCACCCCTCCACTTT. Rearrangement joined TRBV14 to TRBJ1-6, and perhaps TRBD1 as D gene, on 5 matching bases. Per the germline V gene, SGHDN is the CDR1 and FVKESK is the CDR2. The CDR3 runs 15 residues from the cysteine to the phenylalanine. The only DNA kept is the CDR3, 45 bases in frame from the first base. V is pared back by 1 base and J by 10 bases, with 14 bases lying between the germline termini.